Shown below are 21 T cell receptor beta chains from a single sample sequenced in a study of blood T cells in healthy people across ages (dated by TCRdb to the mid-2010s). The library was obtained by 5' RACE. This sample was sequenced with an Illumina HiSeq 2500. A second about 7 to 12 cycle PCR used a sample-barcoded 5' primer and a J-beta primer mix. TCRdb trimmed the raw reads at Q25, called clones with MiXCR and kept productive beta chains. Rows matching on CDR3 protein sequence are summarized as one entry with the most common DNA and genes. The sample table shows about 1.4 million distinct CDR3 sequences, and around 59% are seen once. The top ten clonotypes cover 5% to 7% of the sample. Source material: blood. The source is a man aged 18 to 29 in good health.

This rearrangement joins TRBV2 to TRBJ2-1; D might be TRBD1 (6 bases). From germline, CDR1 is SNHLY and CDR2 FYNNEI. The CDR3 extends over 15 amino acids. Trimming took 10 bases from V and 7 from J, leaving 23 bases between them. This CDR3 is CAIKGPGAESNEQFF. CDR3 nucleotide sequence: TGTGCCATCAAGGGCCCAGGGGCTGAGTCAAATGAGCAGTTCTTC.

This clonotype was recorded once. The V call is TRBV7-6, the J call TRBJ2-7; 13 positions agree with TRBD2. This CDR3 is built from 16 residues. CDR1 is SGHVS and CDR2 is FNYEAQ in the germline V gene. Trimming at V came to 4 bases and at J to 6 bases, leaving 9 bases not matched to a gene. The CDR3 region is CASSSSRTSGRGEQYF. The CDR3, as DNA: TGTGCCAGCAGCTCAAGCCGGACTAGCGGGAGAGGCGAGCAGTACTTC.

In its sample, this clonotype was seen once. The chain is built from TRBV5-1 and TRBJ2-3; 9 nucleotides line up with TRBD1. Germline values: CDR1 SGHRS, CDR2 YFSETQ. The CDR3 runs 15 residues. The J segment lost 2 bases and the V segment lost 4 bases, leaving 5 bases of the junction unmatched. In DNA, the CDR3 is TGCGCCAGCAGCGTCGGACAGGGGTACACAGATACGCAGTATTTT. Amino acid sequence: CASSVGQGYTDTQYF.

The gene calls are TRBV20-1 and TRBJ1-5; 8 bases map to TRBD1. The CDR3 runs 14 residues. V lost 5 bases, J lost 4 bases, and 7 bases stayed unmatched. Germline V gene data show CDR1 as DFQATT and CDR2 as SNEGSKA (reference sequence). As DNA, the CDR3 is TGCAGTGCTGCGGACAGGGCCACAAATCAGCCCCAGCATTTT. It codes for CSAADRATNQPQHF.

The chain recombines TRBV5-1 with TRBJ2-7; D not resolved. This CDR3 has 13 residues. V was cut by 0 bases and J by 3 bases, with 7 bases left in between. Germline CDR1 and CDR2: SGHRS and YFSETQ. CDR3 sequence reads: CASSLATNYEQYF. The CDR3 DNA reads TGCGCCAGCAGCTTGGCCACGAACTACGAGCAGTACTTC.

The table lists this clonotype with a few counts. The genes are TRBV9 and TRBJ1-2; no firm D call. The CDR3 is 14 residues long. Germline lookup yields CDR1 SGDLS and CDR2 YYNGEE. The V end was cut by 6 bases, the J end by 2 bases, with 14 bases between. CDR3 nucleotide sequence: TGTGCCAGCAACGCCGGAGAGCTCAACTATGGCTACACCTTC. Protein: CASNAGELNYGYTF.

The chain recombines TRBV6-2 or TRBV6-3 with TRBJ2-3; no firm D call. Germline CDR1 reads MNHEY; CDR2 reads SVGEGT. The V and J ends lost 3 bases and 0 bases respectively, with 16 bases between them. This CDR3 is built from 17 residues. The chain's CDR3 is CASSYRMGSVSTDTQYF. The CDR3 DNA reads TGTGCCAGCAGTTATCGAATGGGGTCAGTTAGCACAGATACGCAGTATTTT.

The chain employs TRBV4-2 and TRBJ2-7; 10 nucleotides line up with TRBD2. The V gene end was trimmed by 0 bases and the J gene end by 3 bases; junction bases not matched to a gene: 5. CDR1 is LGHNA, CDR2 YNFKEQ, per germline. This CDR3 is 16 amino acids long. CDR3 coding DNA: TGTGCCAGCAGCCAAGATTTAGCGGGGGGACGCTACGAGCAGTACTTC. Translation: CASSQDLAGGRYEQYF.

This chain links TRBV7-2 with TRBJ2-5; 7 nucleotides agree with TRBD2. J was trimmed by 9 bases and V by 0 bases; bases with no gene match: 13. CDR3 length equals 16 residues. Germline CDR1 reads SGHTA; CDR2 reads FQGNSA. CDR3 nucleotide sequence: TGTGCCAGCAGCTTAGCGCGACTAGCATCAGAGAGGCCCCAGTACTTC. It yields the protein CASSLARLASERPQYF.

The chain employs TRBV20-1 and TRBJ2-7; 7 bases map to TRBD2. V dropped 3 bases and J dropped 1; count of bases not matched to a gene: 9. Germline-derived CDR1 and CDR2 are DFQATT and SNEGSKA (reference sequence). The CDR3 runs to 15 residues. Here the CDR3 DNA reads TGCAGTGCTAGCTCCACTAGCGCAATATCCTACGAGCAGTACTTC. Amino acid sequence: CSASSTSAISYEQYF.

The chain employs TRBV6-6 and TRBJ2-3; D perhaps matches TRBD2 (6 bases). This CDR3 spans 16 amino acids. Germline V gene sequence: CDR1 MNHNY, CDR2 SVGAGI (reference sequence). The V gene lost 6 bases and the J gene lost 5 bases, with 21 bases spanning the gap. As DNA, the CDR3 is TGTGCCAGCAGCGGGACTCCAGCGTTTCAGGGAGATACGCAGTATTTT. As protein: CASSGTPAFQGDTQYF.

The V call is TRBV7-9, the J call TRBJ1-1; D ambiguous. Trimming left V 3 bases short and J 2 bases short, with 7 bases between. The CDR3 is 13 residues long. Per germline, CDR1 SEHNR and CDR2 FQNEAQ (reference sequence). The CDR3 protein is CASSFFSNTEAFF. CDR3 sequence (DNA): TGTGCCAGCAGCTTTTTCAGTAACACTGAAGCTTTCTTT.

The genes are TRBV27 and TRBJ1-2; 10 bases are a match to TRBD1. The trim removed 1 base at V and 5 bases at J, leaving 13 bases unmatched. Germline CDR1 reads MNHEY; CDR2 reads SMNVEV (reference sequence). The CDR3 runs to 18 residues. Here the CDR3 DNA reads TGTGCCAGCAGTTTATTAGCCCCATACGGGACAGGGGTTTATGGCTACACCTTC. Translation gives CASSLLAPYGTGVYGYTF.

The V call is TRBV27, the J call TRBJ2-5, with D tentatively TRBD2 (6 bases). Looked up from germline, CDR1 is MNHEY and CDR2 is SMNVEV (reference sequence). Trimming removed 6 bases at V and 5 bases at J, with 22 bases between. CDR3 length: 16 residues. CDR3 coding DNA: TGTGCCAGCAGCCCTAGGGATAGCGGACCTGTGGAGACCCAGTACTTC. Protein: CASSPRDSGPVETQYF.

This clonotype was seen once. The chain joins TRBV27 to TRBJ1-1, with TRBD1 as a possible D gene (6 bases). V shed 4 bases and J shed 1 base, with 13 bases lying between them. Germline V gives CDR1 MNHEY, CDR2 SMNVEV (reference sequence). The length of the CDR3 is 15 residues. CDR3 sequence (DNA): TGTGCCAGCAGTTCCGGGGACACTCCGAACACTGAAGCTTTCTTT. Encoded protein: CASSSGDTPNTEAFF.

This rearrangement joins TRBV7-8 to TRBJ1-6; D gene ambiguous. The V end was cut by 3 bases, the J end by 9 bases, with 9 bases between. The V gene's germline CDR1 is SGHVS and CDR2 FQNEAQ. The CDR3 has 13 residues. For the CDR3, the DNA is TGTGCCAGCAGCTTCTCGGAGGGTTCACCCCTCCACTTT. As protein: CASSFSEGSPLHF.

The V call is TRBV20-1, the J call TRBJ1-2; TRBD1 might be the D (5 bases). Trimming took off 4 bases at V and 8 bases at J, with 14 bases between the two ends. The germline gives CDR1 DFQATT, CDR2 SNEGSKA (reference sequence). The CDR3 is 12 amino acids. The DNA for the CDR3 is TGCAGTGCTATACAGGACCCCCTCGGCTACACCTTC. The encoded protein is CSAIQDPLGYTF.

V gene TRBV5-1 combines with J gene TRBJ2-4; 7 nucleotides line up with TRBD2. The end of the DNA aligns better with TRBJ2-7, so the J call may be wrong. CDR1 and CDR2 (germline): SGHRS, YFSETQ. The CDR3 totals 15 residues. The CDR3 DNA is TGCGCCAGCAGCTTGGGTGGCGGGAGAGACTACGAGCAGTACTTC. Translation gives CASSLGGGRDYEQYF.

The genes are TRBV5-6 and TRBJ2-1; D is possibly TRBD1 (6 bases). In germline, CDR1 is SGHDT, CDR2 YYEEEE. There are 17 residues in the CDR3. Trimming cost V 2 bases and J 7 bases, with 22 bases left between them. This CDR3 is CASSFLSDSELFNEQFF. DNA for the CDR3: TGTGCCAGCAGCTTTCTCTCGGACAGTGAATTATTTAATGAGCAGTTCTTC.

This sequence joins TRBV20-1 and TRBJ2-4; unclear D gene. The J call may be in error: the DNA end matches TRBJ2-7 better. In germline, CDR1 is DFQATT, CDR2 SNEGSKA (reference sequence). There are 14 residues in the CDR3. The CDR3 region has the DNA TGCAGTGCTAGAGGTCAGGCTGATTTTGGCGAGCAGTACTTC. Its protein product is CSARGQADFGEQYF.

This clonotype was observed a handful of times. CDR3 protein: CASSQTRGGLENEQFF. CDR3 coding DNA: TGCGCCAGCAGCCAAACTCGGGGGGGCTTGGAAAATGAGCAGTTCTTC. The rearrangement links TRBV4-1 to TRBJ2-1; 8 nucleotides agree with TRBD2. This CDR3 comprises 16 residues. In germline, CDR1 is MGHRA, CDR2 YSYEKL. Unmatched junction bases numbered 10, after V lost 2 bases and J lost 7 bases.